These 30 T cell receptor beta chains originate from one sample sequenced in a study of blood T cells in healthy people across ages. Through a sample-barcoded 5' primer and a J-beta primer mix, a second PCR was run for roughly 6 to 12 cycles. TCRdb reprocessed the 5' RACE reads via MiXCR and lists one record per CDR3 protein. The profile shows around 1,900,000 distinct CDR3 sequences, roughly two fifths of them singletons. The sample taken for sequencing was blood. These receptor sequences come from a human donor in good health.

V usage is TRBV5-1 and J usage is TRBJ1-3; D may be TRBD1 (5 bases). Trimming stripped 4 bases from V and 0 bases from J, with 26 bases between. The CDR3 contains 20 residues. The germline V gene encodes CDR1 SGHRS and CDR2 YFSETQ. CDR3 coding DNA: TGCGCCAGCAGCCCCAGCCAGTCTCGGGGCGGCCCCAGCTCTGGAAACACCATATATTTT. This codes for CASSPSQSRGGPSSGNTIYF.

The chain links TRBV4-1 to TRBJ2-7; no clear D. V was cut by 0 bases and J by 8 bases, with 11 bases left in between. Germline loops: CDR1 MGHRA, CDR2 YSYEKL. This CDR3 comprises 13 residues. CDR3 sequence: CASSQDPESKQYF. In DNA form, the CDR3 reads TGCGCCAGCAGCCAAGACCCGGAATCCAAGCAGTACTTC.

This clonotype has just a few counts. The CDR3 DNA reads TGCAGCGTGGGGAGTCGGGATTACGAGCAGTACTTC. It codes for CSVGSRDYEQYF. This sequence joins TRBV29-1 and TRBJ2-7; D possibly corresponds to TRBD2 (5 bases). Germline V CDR1 and CDR2: SQVTM, ANQGSEA. CDR3 size: 12 residues. V was cut by 6 bases and J by 4 bases, with 13 bases left in between.

CDR3 region: CASSPPRASGVETQYF. CDR3 nucleotide sequence: TGTGCCAGCAGCCCCCCCCGGGCTAGCGGGGTGGAGACCCAGTACTTC. J is TRBJ2-5 and V is TRBV11-1, with TRBD2 identical over 9 bases. This CDR3 is 16 amino acids long. CDR1 and CDR2 (germline): SGHAT, FQDESV (reference sequence). V shed 5 bases and J 5 bases; nucleotides not matched to a gene: 12.

The chain combines TRBV9 with TRBJ2-7; the D gene could be TRBD1 or TRBD2 (5 bases each). CDR3 length: 14 residues. CDR1 SGDLS and CDR2 YYNGEE come from the germline V gene. V lost 3 bases and J 2 bases, leaving 12 bases between the germline ends. The CDR3 DNA follows: TGTGCCAGCAGCGGTGGGACGGAAACCTACGAGCAGTACTTC. Amino acids: CASSGGTETYEQYF.

The J gene is TRBJ2-6, the V gene TRBV4-3, with unresolved D. V lost 4 bases to trimming and J lost 2 bases, with 9 bases between them. The CDR3 has 15 residues. Germline assignment: CDR1 LGHNA and CDR2 YSLEER. CDR3 region: CASSRQAPGANVLTF. CDR3 nucleotides: TGCGCCAGCAGCCGCCAGGCCCCTGGGGCCAACGTCCTGACTTTC.

This clonotype was counted between two and nine times. V and J are TRBV7-9 and TRBJ2-3; D not resolved. Between the trimmed V and J ends, which lost 2 bases and 0 bases, there was a span of 9 bases. CDR1 is SEHNR and CDR2 is FQNEAQ in the germline V gene (reference sequence). This CDR3 is 15 amino acids long. CDR3 loop: CASSLQLISTDTQYF. CDR3 nucleotide sequence: TGTGCCAGCAGCTTACAGTTAATAAGCACAGATACGCAGTATTTT.

The chain links TRBV5-1 to TRBJ2-1; D is possibly TRBD1 (6 bases). The CDR3 runs 17 residues. The V end was cut by 0 bases, the J end by 0 bases, with 13 bases between. Germline V gene lookup returns CDR1 SGHRS and CDR2 YFSETQ. CDR3 in amino acids: CASSLGGTFSSYNEQFF. CDR3 sequence (DNA): TGCGCCAGCAGCTTGGGGGGGACATTCTCCTCCTACAATGAGCAGTTCTTC.

This clonotype has more than one count but fewer than ten. The gene calls are TRBV18 and TRBJ2-7; D possibly corresponds to TRBD1 (5 bases). V shed 1 base and J shed 0 bases, with 19 bases lying between them. Germline V CDR1 and CDR2: KGHSH, LQKENI. The CDR3 covers 18 residues. This CDR3 is CASSPRGGVASFSYEQYF. CDR3 in DNA: TGTGCCAGCTCACCACGGGGCGGAGTTGCCTCGTTCTCCTACGAGCAGTACTTC. Supplemented by reference TRBV18 and TRBJ2-7, the full variable domain reads NAGVMQNPRHLVRRRGQEARLRCSPMKGHSHVYWYRQLPEEGLKFMVYLQKENIIDESGMPKERFSAEFPKEGPSILRIQQVVRGDSAAYFCASSPRGGVASFSYEQYFGPGTRLTVT.

This clonotype was seen more than once but under ten times. The rearrangement joins TRBV5-5 to TRBJ1-2; D ambiguous. The CDR3 has 13 residues. V dropped 3 bases and J dropped 4 bases, with 10 bases sitting between them. Germline V lookup: CDR1 SGHKS, CDR2 YYEKEE (reference sequence). For the CDR3, the DNA is TGTGCCAGCAGCTCCGACGTCGGCTATGGCTACACCTTC. Encoded protein: CASSSDVGYGYTF. Drawing the rest from reference TRBV5-5 and TRBJ1-2, the complete variable domain is DAGVTQSPTHLIKTRGQQVTLRCSPISGHKSVSWYQQVLGQGPQFIFQYYEKEERGRGNFPDRFSARQFPNYSSELNVNALLLGDSALYLCASSSDVGYGYTFGSGTRLTVV.

The J gene is TRBJ2-6, the V gene TRBV29-1; D is possibly TRBD2 (5 bases). The CDR3 extends over 13 amino acids. Germline V gene data show CDR1 as SQVTM and CDR2 as ANQGSEA. V was shortened by 5 bases and J by 2 bases, with 7 bases between the two germline ends. The CDR3: CSVKGAGANVLTF. CDR3 in DNA: TGCAGCGTTAAGGGAGCTGGGGCCAACGTCCTGACTTTC.

This chain's CDR3 is CSGLDRGRNTEAFF. The CDR3, as DNA: TGCAGCGGCTTGGACAGGGGGCGGAACACTGAAGCTTTCTTT. This sequence joins TRBV29-1 and TRBJ1-1, with 11 bases that match TRBD1. V shed 7 bases, J shed 1 base, and the junction held 5 bases outside the gene matches. CDR1 SQVTM and CDR2 ANQGSEA come from the germline V gene. CDR3 length: 14 residues.

Worth noting for this clonotype: The germline gene is not matched at one end of the junction; a read error may be the cause. V and J are TRBV20-1 and TRBJ1-3; D uncertain. The germline V gene encodes CDR1 DFQATT and CDR2 SNEGSKA (reference sequence). The CDR3 runs 13 residues. The CDR3 loop reads CSASFVGGNTTYF. The DNA for the CDR3 is TGCAGTGCTAGTTTTGTTGGTGGAAACACCACATATTTT.

The rearrangement links TRBV15 to TRBJ2-1; 7 nucleotides agree with TRBD1. The germline V gene encodes CDR1 LNHNV and CDR2 YYDKDF (reference sequence). V gave up 2 bases and J gave up 5 bases; unmatched junction bases: 6. The length of the CDR3 is 15 residues. The CDR3 nucleotides read TGTGCCACCAGCAGAAGGGACAGCCCCAACAATGAGCAGTTCTTC. Its protein is CATSRRDSPNNEQFF.

In this sample, this clonotype turned up a few times. The chain couples TRBV29-1 to TRBJ2-7; TRBD2 is a possible D gene (6 bases). Deletions cut 7 bases from V and 0 bases from J, with 13 bases between. The germline V gene has CDR1 SQVTM and CDR2 ANQGSEA. CDR3 length: 13 residues. The CDR3 DNA is TGCAGCGCCCGGGCGGGATTCTCCTACGAGCAGTACTTC. Protein product: CSARAGFSYEQYF.

V gene TRBV25-1 combines with J gene TRBJ2-1; TRBD1 aligns across 7 bases. The CDR3 contains 14 residues. With 4 bases clipped from V and 6 bases from J, the junction kept 6 bases outside the gene matches. CDR1 is MGHDK, CDR2 SYGVNS, per germline. The chain's CDR3 is CASSGYGDSNEQFF. In DNA form, the CDR3 reads TGTGCCAGCAGTGGCTACGGGGACAGCAATGAGCAGTTCTTC. Complete variable domain (other parts from reference TRBV25-1 and TRBJ2-1): EADIYQTPRYLVIGTGKKITLECSQTMGHDKMYWYQQDPGMELHLIHYSYGVNSTEKGDLSSESTVSRIRTEHFPLTLESARPSHTSQYLCASSGYGDSNEQFFGPGTRLTVL.

V gene TRBV2 combines with J gene TRBJ1-2; no clear D. The V end was cut by 6 bases, the J end by 3 bases, with 11 bases between. CDR1 is SNHLY and CDR2 is FYNNEI in the germline V gene. The CDR3 is made up of 13 amino acids. This chain's CDR3 is CASRGGSDYGYTF. CDR3 sequence (DNA): TGTGCCAGCAGGGGAGGGTCCGACTATGGCTACACCTTC.

The chain has TRBV7-2 and TRBJ1-2; possible D gene TRBD1, 6 bases. In germline, CDR1 is SGHTA, CDR2 FQGNSA. Trimming took 3 bases from V and 5 from J, leaving 19 bases between them. The CDR3 sequence is 16 residues long. Here the CDR3 DNA reads TGTGCCAGCAGCTTGGGTTATTGGGGGGCGACGTATGGCTACACCTTC. Translating gives CASSLGYWGATYGYTF.

The rearrangement joins TRBV6-2 or TRBV6-3 to TRBJ2-1, with 8 bases aligning to TRBD2. V shed 5 bases and J 4 bases; nucleotides not matched to a gene: 16. The CDR3 runs to 18 residues. Germline loops: CDR1 MNHEY, CDR2 SVGEGT. The CDR3 DNA reads as TGTGCCAGCAGTCGAACCTATAGCGGGGCATTACTGTACAATGAGCAGTTCTTC. Translated: CASSRTYSGALLYNEQFF.

V gene TRBV5-5 combines with J gene TRBJ1-1; 7 nucleotides align to TRBD1. This CDR3 is built from 15 residues. In germline, CDR1 is SGHKS, CDR2 YYEKEE (reference sequence). Losses at the gene ends were 4 bases for V and 0 bases for J; bases not matched to a gene: 6. The CDR3 DNA sequence: TGTGCCAGCAGCAAAACCGGGACAGTGAACACTGAAGCTTTCTTT. As protein: CASSKTGTVNTEAFF.

This rearrangement joins TRBV4-1 to TRBJ2-5, with D perhaps TRBD1 (5 bases). Gene TRBJ2-7 matches the end of the DNA better, so the J call may be wrong. This CDR3 comprises 14 residues. Looked up from germline, CDR1 is MGHRA and CDR2 is YSYEKL. The chain's CDR3 is CASSQGEQTAEQYF. The CDR3 DNA sequence: TGCGCCAGCAGCCAAGGGGAACAGACAGCCGAGCAGTACTTC.

This rearrangement joins TRBV4-3 to TRBJ2-1; 9 nucleotides line up with TRBD2. CDR3 length equals 17 residues. The germline gives CDR1 LGHNA, CDR2 YSLEER. The V and J ends lost 0 bases and 11 bases, in that order; junction bases with no gene match: 14. CDR3 protein: CASSQELRGGSVDKQFF. CDR3 DNA: TGCGCCAGCAGCCAAGAATTGCGGGGGGGCAGCGTCGATAAGCAGTTCTTC.

V is TRBV10-3 and J is TRBJ2-1; TRBD2 is a possible D gene (6 bases). Germline loops: CDR1 ENHRY, CDR2 SYGVKD. Trimming took 2 bases from V and 11 from J, leaving 13 bases between them. The CDR3 is 13 residues long. The CDR3 is CAISEPRDNKQFF. The CDR3 DNA follows: TGTGCCATCAGTGAGCCGCGGGATAATAAGCAGTTCTTC.

This clonotype was detected once. This rearrangement joins TRBV10-3 to TRBJ1-1, with TRBD1 identical over 10 bases. After removal of 4 bases from V and 4 bases from J, the junction contained 3 bases not matched to a gene. The germline gives CDR1 ENHRY, CDR2 SYGVKD. The CDR3 covers 14 residues. CDR3 bases: TGTGCCATCAGTGGGGGACAGGGGAGCACTGAAGCTTTCTTT. It encodes CAISGGQGSTEAFF.

The rearrangement joins TRBV6-2 or TRBV6-3 to TRBJ1-1; 11 bases line up with TRBD1. The CDR3 length is 12 residues. Per germline, CDR1 MNHEY and CDR2 SVGEGT. After removal of 11 bases from V and 1 base from J, the junction contained 0 bases not matched to a gene. The DNA for the CDR3 is TGTGCCGGACAGGGGGCGAACACTGAAGCTTTCTTT. It is translated as CAGQGANTEAFF.

The table lists this clonotype with a count of one. The germline gene is not matched at one end of the junction; a read error may be the cause. The rearrangement links TRBV24-1 to TRBJ1-2, with 7 bases lining up with TRBD1. Germline CDR1 reads KGHDR; CDR2 reads SFDVKD. The CDR3 runs 13 residues. This chain's CDR3 is CASSDSPGQGYTF. The CDR3 nucleotides are TGTGCCTCCAGTGACTCCCCGGGACAGGGCTACACCTTC.

J is TRBJ1-2 and V is TRBV7-3, with 8 bases identical to TRBD1. V lost 4 bases and J lost 4; bases outside the gene matches: 8. In germline, CDR1 is SGHTA, CDR2 FQGTGA. The CDR3 contains 15 residues. DNA for the CDR3: TGTGCCAGCAGCTCACAGGACAGGGTCCGCTATGGCTACACCTTC. Its translation is CASSSQDRVRYGYTF. Looking up the rest from reference TRBV7-3 and TRBJ1-2 gives the full variable domain: GAGVSQTPSNKVTEKGKYVELRCDPISGHTALYWYRQSLGQGPEFLIYFQGTGAADDSGLPNDRFFAVRPEGSVSTLKIQRTERGDSAVYLCASSSQDRVRYGYTFGSGTRLTVV.

The chain joins TRBV14 to TRBJ2-1; the match to TRBD2 covers 11 bases. Germline-derived CDR1 and CDR2 are SGHDN and FVKESK. The CDR3 is 18 amino acids. V dropped 4 bases and J dropped 3; count of bases not matched to a gene: 11. This chain's CDR3 is CASSRRQGLAGHYNEQFF. The CDR3 DNA sequence: TGTGCCAGCAGCCGCCGACAAGGACTAGCGGGTCACTACAATGAGCAGTTCTTC.

The chain has TRBV29-1 and TRBJ1-4; D not certain. This CDR3 spans 13 amino acids. Germline loops: CDR1 SQVTM, CDR2 ANQGSEA. The germline V and J ends were trimmed by 3 bases and 8 bases, with 13 bases remaining between them. DNA for the CDR3: TGCAGCGTTGAGGAGGGATTCGACGAAAAACTGTTTTTT. Its translation: CSVEEGFDEKLFF.

The chain combines TRBV9 with TRBJ1-1; D is uncertain. Deletions cut 4 bases from V and 3 bases from J, with 10 bases between. Germline CDR1 reads SGDLS; CDR2 reads YYNGEE. The CDR3 length is 13 residues. CDR3 bases: TGTGCCAGCAGCATTGGGAGATACACTGAAGCTTTCTTT. Translated: CASSIGRYTEAFF.